This T cell receptor (beta chain) was sequenced in a study of human T cells and chemical hapten exposure. Study context: Per-sample variation in TCR yield stemmed mainly from small pooled library volume differences.

The time point was: patch test 3, about 24 weeks after DPC sensitization. Treatment described: therapeutic diphenylcyclopropenone sensitization with weekly scalp DPC. Broader study findings: TCRs whose frequency exceeded 1 in 1000 remained the same following DPC sensitization. There was alopecia in the donors, so their immune response may differ from that of healthy people.

Regarding this clonotype: The antigen is unknown. Just one base apart from a much larger clone, this may be a read error.

Unique molecular identifiers were linked by the library to individual cDNA molecules. TCRdb recomputed calls from the RACE reads with MiXCR, one row per CDR3 protein. The top ten clones hold over 3.5% of a sample with about 84,000 distinct CDR3 sequences, 10% to 11% of them seen once. This material consisted of whole blood, taken in connection with sensitization to the hapten diphenylcyclopropenone (DPC). This sequence originates from a woman aged 50 to 60 with alopecia areata. Some clones in this sample may be carry-over from other donors' samples.

The CDR3 loop is CASRTTIGTFSYNEQFF. The CDR3 region has the DNA TGTGCCAGCAGAACGACTATCGGGACGTTCTCCTACAATGAGCAGTTCTTC. The chain combines TRBV6-2 or TRBV6-3 with TRBJ2-1; D may be TRBD1 or TRBD2 (5 bases each). This CDR3 is built from 17 residues. Trimming took off 6 bases at V and 0 bases at J, with 18 bases between the two ends. The germline CDR1 and CDR2 sequences are MNHEY and SVGEGT.